The table lists the clone carrying this T cell receptor beta chain with a few counts. What it binds is not known. The second PCR ran about 6 to 11 cycles with a sample-barcoded 5' primer and J-beta primers. Per-sample output comprised a minimum of 2.5 million paired-end reads containing CDR3. In TCRdb, the 5' RACE reads were re-called with MiXCR into one record per CDR3 protein. The sample includes 800,000 to 950,000 distinct CDR3 sequences, roughly 34% seen only once; the top ten take 10% to 15%. The sample belongs to a study of blood T cells in healthy people across ages. Whole-study findings and limits: TCR beta diversity per million T cells fell roughly linearly with age. CMV status of donors was unknown, possibly confounding expanded clonotype changes. It was the long-lived donors that had more naive CD4+ cells and higher diversity than aged donors.

This CDR3 has 15 residues. Sequencing was performed on blood. The sequence came from a man in his late teens or twenties in good health. The genes are TRBV12-3 or TRBV12-4 and TRBJ2-1, with D maybe TRBD1 (6 bases). Judging by the DNA end, TRBJ2-7 fits better; the J call may be wrong. The CDR3 DNA is TGTGCCAGCAGCCGCCAAGGGGGAACAGGGAATGAGCAGTACTTC. Encoded protein: CASSRQGGTGNEQYF.